Listed below are T cell receptor beta chains from one sample, sequenced in a study of blood T cell repertoires in COVID-19. Sequenced by immunoSEQ multiplex PCR; TCRdb stores in-frame clones only, minus some. The sample yields tens of thousands of clones, 80% to 90% seen once. Specimen: peripheral blood. These receptors all stem from a man between 65 and 80 years old with active or convalescent COVID-19. Both conserved end residues are part of each CDR3. A D gene is named only where the DNA matches it firmly. Clone sizes are given selectively: once, few, many, or a class where the clone is expanded.

len | d_gene | abundance | j_gene | v_gene | CDR3aa | CDR3nt
17 | TRBD1 | - | TRBJ2-5 | TRBV27 | CASRPTARGRRQETQYF | TGTGCCAGCAGACCGACCGCCAGGGGGCGGCGCCAAGAGACCCAGTACTTC
18 | - | - | TRBJ1-2 | TRBV28 | CASRNPQGHSNSSYGYTF | TGTGCCAGCAGAAACCCTCAGGGGCACAGCAACTCCTCCTATGGCTACACCTTC
12 | - | - | TRBJ2-7 | TRBV28 | CASRGGAYEQYF | TGTGCCAGCAGGGGGGGGGCATACGAGCAGTACTTC
13 | - | - | TRBJ1-3 | TRBV30 | CASPSEAGNTIYF | TGTGCCTCGCCCAGCGAGGCTGGAAACACCATATATTTT
16 | TRBD1 | - | TRBJ1-5 | TRBV2 | CASRPMTGVSNQPQHF | TGTGCCAGTCGGCCCATGACAGGGGTTAGCAATCAGCCCCAGCATTTT
13 | - | - | TRBJ1-1 | TRBV4-3 | CASSQEQGTEAFF | TGCGCCAGCAGCCAGGAACAGGGAACTGAAGCTTTCTTT
14 | - | - | TRBJ1-2 | TRBV28 | CASRWGGPTYGYTF | TGTGCCTCTCGGTGGGGGGGCCCAACCTATGGCTACACCTTC
14 | - | - | TRBJ1-5 | TRBV5-1 | CASSLGAENQPQHF | TGCGCCAGCAGCTTGGGGGCCGAGAATCAGCCCCAGCATTTT
17 | TRBD1 | - | TRBJ1-2 | TRBV18 | CASSPYERQGAYYGYTF | TGTGCCAGCTCACCTTATGAACGGCAGGGGGCGTATTATGGCTACACCTTC
14 | - | few | TRBJ1-1 | TRBV7-9 | CASSFFRGAAEAFF | TGTGCCAGCAGCTTCTTCAGGGGAGCGGCTGAAGCTTTCTTT
15 | TRBD2 | - | TRBJ2-1 | TRBV25-1 | CASIGLAEAYNEQFF | TGTGCCAGCATTGGACTAGCGGAGGCCTACAATGAGCAGTTCTTC
12 | - | once | TRBJ2-7 | TRBV18 | CASSPSSYEQYF | TGTGCCAGCTCACCTAGCTCCTACGAGCAGTACTTC
15 | TRBD2 | - | TRBJ2-1 | TRBV11-2 | CASSAGGGGYNEQFF | TGTGCCAGCAGCGCCGGCGGGGGGGGGTACAATGAGCAGTTCTTC
15 | - | - | TRBJ2-1 | TRBV7-2 | CASSLNRVPYNEQFF | TGTGCCAGCAGCTTGAACAGGGTCCCCTACAATGAGCAGTTCTTC
13 | - | - | TRBJ2-7 | TRBV11-2 | CASSLESGGQQYF | TGTGCCAGCAGCTTAGAGTCGGGGGGCCAGCAGTACTTC
12 | - | few | TRBJ2-1 | TRBV4-2 | CASSHRDNEQFF | TGTGCCAGCAGTCACAGGGACAATGAGCAGTTCTTC
12 | - | once | TRBJ1-1 | TRBV28 | CASSLFETEAFF | TGTGCCAGCAGTTTATTTGAGACTGAAGCTTTCTTT
15 | TRBD1 | - | TRBJ2-1 | TRBV2 | CASSPEGTGYNEQFF | TGTGCCAGCAGCCCAGAGGGGACAGGGTACAATGAGCAGTTCTTC
17 | - | - | TRBJ1-1 | TRBV30 | CAWSVPLGRQVNTEAFF | TGTGCCTGGAGTGTACCCTTAGGGAGACAGGTGAACACTGAAGCTTTCTTT
17 | - | - | TRBJ2-7 | TRBV4-3 | CASSQDDWRGSSYEQYF | TGCGCCAGCAGCCAAGATGATTGGAGGGGAAGTTCCTACGAGCAGTACTTC
15 | TRBD1 | - | TRBJ2-2 | TRBV6-5 | CASSYSPTGTGELFF | TGTGCCAGCAGTTACTCGCCGACAGGGACCGGGGAGCTGTTTTTT
14 | - | - | TRBJ1-5 | TRBV19 | CASSIESGNQPQHF | TGTGCCAGTAGCATAGAGAGCGGGAATCAGCCCCAGCATTTT
16 | TRBD2 | - | TRBJ2-7 | TRBV9 | CASSVGACGGSYEQYF | TGTGCCAGCAGCGTTGGGGCTTGCGGGGGATCCTACGAGCAGTACTTC
16 | TRBD1 | - | TRBJ2-1 | TRBV7-9 | CASSLGAGTGHNEQFF | TGTGCCAGCAGCTTAGGGGCCGGGACAGGTCACAATGAGCAGTTCTTC
14 | TRBD2 | - | TRBJ2-3 | TRBV30 | CAWSSAGGTDTQYF | TGTGCCTGGAGTTCAGCGGGAGGGACAGATACGCAGTATTTT
15 | TRBD1 | - | TRBJ2-5 | TRBV9 | CASSVGAGGHETQYF | TGTGCCAGCAGCGTAGGGGCAGGGGGCCACGAGACCCAGTACTTC
15 | TRBD1 | - | TRBJ2-3 | TRBV6-5 | CASSYGTGDSDTQYF | TGTGCCAGCAGTTACGGGACAGGGGATTCGGATACGCAGTATTTT
18 | TRBD2 | - | TRBJ2-7 | TRBV18 | CASSPMYMGGTSTYEQYF | TGTGCCAGCTCTCCGATGTATATGGGGGGGACTAGCACCTACGAGCAGTACTTC
17 | TRBD2 | - | TRBJ2-2 | TRBV11-3 | CASSSAGTSGYTGELFF | TGTGCCAGCAGTTCGGCCGGGACTAGCGGATACACCGGGGAGCTGTTTTTT
15 | - | - | TRBJ2-4 | TRBV6-1 | CASSEPQVLKNIQYF | TGTGCCAGCAGTGAACCGCAGGTTCTCAAAAACATTCAGTACTTC
21 | TRBD2 | once | TRBJ2-5 | TRBV4-3 | CASSQEFFTASGRPVWGTQYF | TGCGCCAGCAGCCAAGAGTTTTTCACGGCGAGCGGGAGGCCCGTTTGGGGGACCCAGTACTTC
13 | - | - | TRBJ1-1 | TRBV2 | CASSQDRNTEAFF | TGTGCCAGCAGTCAGGACAGGAACACTGAAGCTTTCTTT
12 | - | - | TRBJ1-1 | TRBV6-2/TRBV6-3 | CASSYSVQQAFF | TGTGCCAGCAGTTACTCGGTACAGCAAGCTTTCTTT
13 | - | - | TRBJ2-1 | TRBV5-4 | CASSLTGNNEQFF | TGTGCCAGCAGCTTGACGGGAAACAATGAGCAGTTCTTC
15 | - | - | TRBJ1-1 | TRBV9 | CASSAALGANTEAFF | TGTGCCAGCAGCGCCGCCTTGGGGGCGAACACTGAAGCTTTCTTT
15 | - | - | TRBJ2-7 | TRBV3-1/TRBV3-2 | CASSHGLPPIYEQYF | TGTGCCAGCAGCCATGGACTCCCACCCATCTACGAGCAGTACTTC
17 | - | - | TRBJ1-1 | TRBV2 | CASSENSLLIQNTEAFF | TGTGCCAGCAGTGAAAACAGTCTCCTCATTCAGAACACTGAAGCTTTCTTT
13 | - | - | TRBJ1-1 | TRBV2 | CASIRDSNTEAFF | TGTGCCAGCATTAGGGACTCGAACACTGAAGCTTTCTTT
14 | TRBD1 | - | TRBJ1-6 | TRBV6-6 | CASSYEGAISPLHF | TGTGCCAGCAGTTATGAGGGGGCGATTTCACCCCTCCACTTT
17 | TRBD1 | - | TRBJ1-5 | TRBV5-8 | CASSYRDSLGSNQPQHF | TGTGCCAGCAGCTACCGGGACAGTTTAGGTAGCAATCAGCCCCAGCATTTT
15 | - | - | TRBJ1-2 | TRBV5-6 | CASSLVLADNYGYTF | TGTGCCAGCAGCTTGGTTCTCGCGGATAACTATGGCTACACCTTC
17 | TRBD1 | - | TRBJ2-2 | TRBV6-1 | CASSDPGQGALTGELFF | TGTGCCAGCAGTGACCCCGGACAGGGGGCGCTGACCGGGGAGCTGTTTTTT
14 | TRBD1 | - | TRBJ2-7 | TRBV5-1 | CASSAGTGGTTWVF | TGCGCCAGCAGCGCTGGGACAGGGGGCACCACTTGGGTTTTC
18 | TRBD2 | - | TRBJ2-3 | TRBV10-3 | CAISESGTSGRNTDTQYF | TGTGCCATCAGTGAGTCGGGGACTAGCGGGAGGAACACAGATACGCAGTATTTT
16 | TRBD2 | - | TRBJ2-3 | TRBV23-1 | CASSLAGVGYADTQYF | TGCGCCAGCAGTCTAGCGGGAGTGGGGTACGCAGATACGCAGTATTTT
15 | TRBD1 | once | TRBJ1-2 | TRBV6-4 | CATKGGQGIAYGYTF | TGTGCCACCAAGGGAGGACAGGGGATAGCCTATGGCTACACCTTC
15 | TRBD1 | - | TRBJ1-4 | TRBV7-2 | CASSLSGAGGEKLFF | TGTGCCAGCAGCTTAAGTGGGGCAGGGGGTGAAAAACTGTTTTTT
13 | - | - | TRBJ1-1 | TRBV30 | CAWDRWENTEAFF | TGTGCCTGGGACAGGTGGGAGAACACTGAAGCTTTCTTT
15 | - | - | TRBJ1-1 | TRBV28 | CASSTNGEENTEAFF | TGTGCCAGCAGTACGAACGGAGAGGAAAACACTGAAGCTTTCTTT